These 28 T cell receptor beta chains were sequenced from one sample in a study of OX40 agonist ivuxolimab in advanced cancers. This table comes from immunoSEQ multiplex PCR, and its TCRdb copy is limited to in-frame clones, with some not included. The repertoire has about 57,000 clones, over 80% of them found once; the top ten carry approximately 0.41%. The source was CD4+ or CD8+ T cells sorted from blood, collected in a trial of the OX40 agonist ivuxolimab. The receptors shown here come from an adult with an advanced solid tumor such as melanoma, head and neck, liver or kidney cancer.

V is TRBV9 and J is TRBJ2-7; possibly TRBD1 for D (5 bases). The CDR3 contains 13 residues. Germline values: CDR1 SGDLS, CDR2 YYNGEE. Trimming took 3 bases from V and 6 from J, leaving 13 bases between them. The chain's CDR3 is CASSARVNGEQYF. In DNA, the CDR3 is TGTGCCAGCAGCGCCAGGGTGAACGGCGAGCAGTACTTC.

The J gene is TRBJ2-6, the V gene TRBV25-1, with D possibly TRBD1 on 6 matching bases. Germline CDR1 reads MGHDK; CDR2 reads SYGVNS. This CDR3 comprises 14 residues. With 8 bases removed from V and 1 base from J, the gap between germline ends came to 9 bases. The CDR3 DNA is TGTGCCAGCCGCACAGGGTCTGGGGCCAACGTCCTGACTTTC. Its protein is CASRTGSGANVLTF. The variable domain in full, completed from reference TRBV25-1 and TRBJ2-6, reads EADIYQTPRYLVIGTGKKITLECSQTMGHDKMYWYQQDPGMELHLIHYSYGVNSTEKGDLSSESTVSRIRTEHFPLTLESARPSHTSQYLCASRTGSGANVLTFGAGSRLTVL.

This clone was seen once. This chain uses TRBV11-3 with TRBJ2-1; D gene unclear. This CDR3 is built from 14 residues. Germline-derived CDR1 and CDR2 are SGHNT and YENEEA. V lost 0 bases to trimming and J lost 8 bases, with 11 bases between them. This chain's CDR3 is CASSLDRSADEQFF. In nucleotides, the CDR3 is TGTGCCAGCAGCTTAGATCGGAGCGCGGATGAGCAGTTCTTC.

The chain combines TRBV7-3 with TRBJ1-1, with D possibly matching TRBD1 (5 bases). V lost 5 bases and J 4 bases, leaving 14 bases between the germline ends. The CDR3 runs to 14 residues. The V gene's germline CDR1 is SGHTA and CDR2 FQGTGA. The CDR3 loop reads CASSQVSGATEAFF. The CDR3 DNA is TGTGCCAGCAGCCAGGTCTCCGGGGCCACTGAAGCTTTCTTT.

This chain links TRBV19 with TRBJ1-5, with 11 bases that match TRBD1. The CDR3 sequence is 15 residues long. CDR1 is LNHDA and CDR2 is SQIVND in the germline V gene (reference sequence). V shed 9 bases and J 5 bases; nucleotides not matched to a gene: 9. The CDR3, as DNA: TGTGCCAGCAGCCCGTGGACAGGGGGCTATCAGCCCCAGCATTTT. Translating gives CASSPWTGGYQPQHF. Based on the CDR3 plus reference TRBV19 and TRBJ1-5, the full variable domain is DGGITQSPKYLFRKEGQNVTLSCEQNLNHDAMYWYRQDPGQGLRLIYYSQIVNDFQKGDIAEGYSVSREKKESFPLTVTSAQKNPTAFYLCASSPWTGGYQPQHFGDGTRLSIL.

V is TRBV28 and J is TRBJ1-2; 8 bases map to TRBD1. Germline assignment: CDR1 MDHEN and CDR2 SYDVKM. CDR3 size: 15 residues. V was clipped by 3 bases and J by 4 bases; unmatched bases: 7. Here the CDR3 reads CASSFSTGEAYGYTF. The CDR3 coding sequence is TGTGCCAGCAGTTTTTCGACAGGGGAGGCCTATGGCTACACCTTC.

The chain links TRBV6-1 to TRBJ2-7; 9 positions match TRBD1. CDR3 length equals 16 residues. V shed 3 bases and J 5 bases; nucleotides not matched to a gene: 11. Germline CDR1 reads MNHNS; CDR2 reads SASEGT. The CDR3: CASSDKGQGYIHEQYF. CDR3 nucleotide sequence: TGTGCCAGCAGTGATAAGGGACAGGGCTATATCCACGAGCAGTACTTC.

Written as DNA, the CDR3 is TGTGCCAGCAACTTAGCGGGAGGCCGAAATGAGCAGTTCTTC. It specifies CASNLAGGRNEQFF. The V and J genes are TRBV9 and TRBJ2-1, with TRBD2 identical over 10 bases. The CDR3 totals 14 residues. The V segment lost 6 bases and the J segment 7 bases; nucleotides outside the gene matches: 7. CDR1 SGDLS and CDR2 YYNGEE come from the germline V gene. The complete variable domain, with remaining parts taken from reference TRBV9 and TRBJ2-1, reads DSGVTQTPKHLITATGQRVTLRCSPRSGDLSVYWYQQSLDQGLQFLIQYYNGEERAKGNILERFSAQQFPDLHSELNLSSLELGDSALYFCASNLAGGRNEQFFGPGTRLTVL.

The CDR3 sequence is CASSARRGRQGFADTQYF. The CDR3 DNA reads as TGTGCCAGCAGCGCCCGGAGGGGAAGACAAGGGTTCGCAGATACGCAGTATTTT. The chain has TRBV7-2 and TRBJ2-3, with D possibly being TRBD2 (6 bases). V gave up 5 bases and J gave up 4 bases, with 25 bases separating them. CDR1 and CDR2 from the germline V gene are SGHTA and FQGNSA. The CDR3 length is 18 residues. Using reference TRBV7-2 and TRBJ2-3 for the parts outside the CDR3, the full variable domain is GAGVSQSPSNKVTEKGKDVELRCDPISGHTALYWYRQSLGQGLEFLIYFQGNSAPDKSGLPSDRFSAERTGGSVSTLTIQRTQQEDSAVYLCASSARRGRQGFADTQYFGPGTRLTVL.

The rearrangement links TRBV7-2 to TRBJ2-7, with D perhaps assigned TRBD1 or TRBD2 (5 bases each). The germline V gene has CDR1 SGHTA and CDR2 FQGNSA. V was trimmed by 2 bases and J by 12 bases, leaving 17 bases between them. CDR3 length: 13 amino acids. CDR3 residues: CASSLYLGRGVYF. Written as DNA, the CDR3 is TGTGCCAGCAGCTTATATTTGGGAAGAGGGGTGTACTTC.

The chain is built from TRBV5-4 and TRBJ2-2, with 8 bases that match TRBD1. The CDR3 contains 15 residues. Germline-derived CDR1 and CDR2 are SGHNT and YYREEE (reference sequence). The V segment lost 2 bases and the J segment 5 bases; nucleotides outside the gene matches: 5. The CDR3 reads CASSFWTGSTGELFF. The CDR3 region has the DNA TGTGCCAGCAGCTTTTGGACAGGGTCGACCGGGGAGCTGTTTTTT.

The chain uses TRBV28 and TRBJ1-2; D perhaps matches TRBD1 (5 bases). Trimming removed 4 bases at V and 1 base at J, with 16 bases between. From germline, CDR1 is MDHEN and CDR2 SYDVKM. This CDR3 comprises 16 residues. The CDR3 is CASSSPPGRDNYGYTF. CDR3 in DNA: TGTGCCAGCAGTTCCCCCCCGGGCAGGGATAACTATGGCTACACCTTC.

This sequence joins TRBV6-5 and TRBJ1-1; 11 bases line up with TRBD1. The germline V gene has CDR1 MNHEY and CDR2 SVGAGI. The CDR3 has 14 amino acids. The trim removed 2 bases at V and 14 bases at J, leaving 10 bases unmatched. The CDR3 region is CASSYEGMDRGQFF. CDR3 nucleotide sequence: TGTGCCAGCAGTTACGAGGGCATGGACAGGGGGCAGTTCTTT.

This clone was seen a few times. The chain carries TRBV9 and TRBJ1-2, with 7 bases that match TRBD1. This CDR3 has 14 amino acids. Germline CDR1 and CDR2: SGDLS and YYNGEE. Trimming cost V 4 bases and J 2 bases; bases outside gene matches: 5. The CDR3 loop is CASSTSTGNYGYTF. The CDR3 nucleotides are TGTGCCAGCAGCACATCGACAGGGAACTATGGCTACACCTTC.

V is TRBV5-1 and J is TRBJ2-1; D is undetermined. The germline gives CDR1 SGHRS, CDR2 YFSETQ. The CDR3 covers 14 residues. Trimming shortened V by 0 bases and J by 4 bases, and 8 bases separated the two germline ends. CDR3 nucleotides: TGCGCCAGCAGCTTGGGCGGCAGTTACAATGAGCAGTTCTTC. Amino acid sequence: CASSLGGSYNEQFF.

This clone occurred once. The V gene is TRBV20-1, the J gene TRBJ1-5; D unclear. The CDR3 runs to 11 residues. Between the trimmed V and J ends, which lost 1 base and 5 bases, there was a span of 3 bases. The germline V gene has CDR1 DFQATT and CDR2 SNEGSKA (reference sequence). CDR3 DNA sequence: TGCAGTGCTAGAGCCTATCAGCCCCAGCATTTT. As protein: CSARAYQPQHF.

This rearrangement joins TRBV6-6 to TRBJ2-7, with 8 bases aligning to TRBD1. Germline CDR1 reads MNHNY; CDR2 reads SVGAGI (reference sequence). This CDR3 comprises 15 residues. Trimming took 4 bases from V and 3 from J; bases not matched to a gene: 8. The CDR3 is CASSWRFGQGYEQYF. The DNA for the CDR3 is TGTGCCAGCAGTTGGAGGTTCGGACAGGGCTACGAGCAGTACTTC.

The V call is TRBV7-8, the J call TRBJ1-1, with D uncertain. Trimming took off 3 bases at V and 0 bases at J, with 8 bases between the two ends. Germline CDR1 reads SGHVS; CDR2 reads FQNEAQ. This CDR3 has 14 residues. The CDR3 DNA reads TGTGCCAGCAGCTTCGCAGGTATGAACACTGAAGCTTTCTTT. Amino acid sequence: CASSFAGMNTEAFF.

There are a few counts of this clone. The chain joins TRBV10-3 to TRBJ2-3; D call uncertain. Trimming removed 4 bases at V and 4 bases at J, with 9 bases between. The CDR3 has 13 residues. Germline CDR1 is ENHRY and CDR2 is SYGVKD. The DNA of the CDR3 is TGTGCCATCAGTGGGGCTTCGGCAGATACGCAGTATTTT. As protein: CAISGASADTQYF.

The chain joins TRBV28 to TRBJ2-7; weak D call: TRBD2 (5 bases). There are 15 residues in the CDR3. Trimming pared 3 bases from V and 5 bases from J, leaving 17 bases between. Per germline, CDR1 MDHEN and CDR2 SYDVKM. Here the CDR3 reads CASSFGGSREHEQYF. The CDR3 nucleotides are TGTGCCAGCAGTTTCGGTGGGAGCCGAGAGCACGAGCAGTACTTC.

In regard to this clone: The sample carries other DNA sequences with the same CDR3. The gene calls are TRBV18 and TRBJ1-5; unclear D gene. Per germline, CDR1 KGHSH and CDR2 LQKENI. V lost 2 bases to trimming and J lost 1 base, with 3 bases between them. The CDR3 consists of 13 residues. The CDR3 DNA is TGTGCCAGCTCACCAGGAAGCAATCAGCCCCAGCATTTT. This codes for CASSPGSNQPQHF.

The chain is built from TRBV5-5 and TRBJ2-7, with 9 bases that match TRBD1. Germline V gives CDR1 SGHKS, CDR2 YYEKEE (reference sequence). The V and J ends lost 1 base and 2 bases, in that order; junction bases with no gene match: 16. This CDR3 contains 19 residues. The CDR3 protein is CASSLLGTGSHASPYEQYF. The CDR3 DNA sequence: TGTGCCAGCAGCTTGTTGGGGACAGGGTCTCACGCAAGCCCCTACGAGCAGTACTTC.

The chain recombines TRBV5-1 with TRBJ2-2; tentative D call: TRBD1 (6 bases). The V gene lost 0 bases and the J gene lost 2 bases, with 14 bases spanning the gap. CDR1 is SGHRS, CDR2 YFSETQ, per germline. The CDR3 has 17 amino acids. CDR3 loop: CASSLGWTADNTGELFF. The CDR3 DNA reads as TGCGCCAGCAGCTTGGGTTGGACAGCCGATAACACCGGGGAGCTGTTTTTT. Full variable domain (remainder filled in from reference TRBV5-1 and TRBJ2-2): KAGVTQTPRYLIKTRGQQVTLSCSPISGHRSVSWYQQTPGQGLQFLFEYFSETQRNKGNFPGRFSGRQFSNSRSEMNVSTLELGDSALYLCASSLGWTADNTGELFFGEGSRLTVL.

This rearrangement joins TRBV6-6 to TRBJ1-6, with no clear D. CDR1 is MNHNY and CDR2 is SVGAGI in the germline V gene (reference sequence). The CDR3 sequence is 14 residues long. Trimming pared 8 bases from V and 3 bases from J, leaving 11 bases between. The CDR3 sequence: CASHSRGYNSPLHF. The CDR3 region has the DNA TGTGCCAGCCACTCCCGGGGCTATAATTCACCCCTCCACTTT.

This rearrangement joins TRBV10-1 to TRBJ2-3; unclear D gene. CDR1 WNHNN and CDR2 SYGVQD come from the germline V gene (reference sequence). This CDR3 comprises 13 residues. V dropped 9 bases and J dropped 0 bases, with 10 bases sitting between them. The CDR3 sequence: CARKGTSTDTQYF. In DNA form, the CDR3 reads TGCGCCAGGAAGGGCACAAGCACAGATACGCAGTATTTT.

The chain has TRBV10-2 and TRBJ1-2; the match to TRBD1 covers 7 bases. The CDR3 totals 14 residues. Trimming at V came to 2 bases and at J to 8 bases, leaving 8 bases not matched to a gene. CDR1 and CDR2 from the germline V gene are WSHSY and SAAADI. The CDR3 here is CASSEPGTAGGYTF. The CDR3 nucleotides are TGCGCCAGCAGTGAGCCTGGGACAGCTGGGGGCTACACCTTC.

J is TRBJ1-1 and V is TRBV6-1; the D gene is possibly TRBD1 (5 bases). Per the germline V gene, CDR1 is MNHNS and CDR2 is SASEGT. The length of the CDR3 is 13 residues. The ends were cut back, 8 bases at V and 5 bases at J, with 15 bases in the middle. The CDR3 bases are TGTGCCAGCGCGGAGGGACGGCTTACTGAAGCTTTCTTT. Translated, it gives CASAEGRLTEAFF.

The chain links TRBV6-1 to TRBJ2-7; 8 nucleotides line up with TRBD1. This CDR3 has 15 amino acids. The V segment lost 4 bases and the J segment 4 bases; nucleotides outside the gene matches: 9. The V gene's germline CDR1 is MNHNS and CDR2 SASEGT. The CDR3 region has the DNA TGTGCCAGCAGTGTTTCTACCGGGACAGGTTACGAGCAGTACTTC. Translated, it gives CASSVSTGTGYEQYF.